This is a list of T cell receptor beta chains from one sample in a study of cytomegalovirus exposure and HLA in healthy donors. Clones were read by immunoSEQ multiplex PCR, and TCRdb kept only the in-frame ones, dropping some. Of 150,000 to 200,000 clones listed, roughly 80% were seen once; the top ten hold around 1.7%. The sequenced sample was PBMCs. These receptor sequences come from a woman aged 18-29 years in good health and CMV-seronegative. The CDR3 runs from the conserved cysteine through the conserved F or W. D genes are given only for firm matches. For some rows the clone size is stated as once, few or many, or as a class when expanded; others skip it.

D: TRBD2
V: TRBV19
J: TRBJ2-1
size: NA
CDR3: CASSIGGRNANEQFF
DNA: TGTGCCAGTAGTATAGGCGGGAGGAACGCGAATGAGCAGTTCTTC

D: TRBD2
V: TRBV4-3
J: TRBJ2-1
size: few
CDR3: CASSPELVAGSYNEQFF
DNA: TGCGCCAGCAGCCCCGAACTAGTAGCGGGCTCCTACAATGAGCAGTTCTTC

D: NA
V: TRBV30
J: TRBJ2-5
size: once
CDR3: CAWARPSPPETQYF
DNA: TGTGCCTGGGCCAGGCCTTCCCCCCCAGAGACCCAGTACTTC

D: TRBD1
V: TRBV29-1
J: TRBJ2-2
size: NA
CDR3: CSVDIGTVNTGELFF
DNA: TGCAGCGTTGATATTGGGACAGTTAACACCGGGGAGCTGTTTTTT

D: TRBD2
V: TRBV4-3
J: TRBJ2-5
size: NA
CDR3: CASSLAGASETQYF
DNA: TGCGCCAGCAGCCTAGCGGGAGCCTCGGAGACCCAGTACTTC

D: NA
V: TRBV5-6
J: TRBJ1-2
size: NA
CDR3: CASSFSGANYGYTF
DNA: TGTGCCAGCAGCTTCTCAGGGGCCAACTATGGCTACACCTTC

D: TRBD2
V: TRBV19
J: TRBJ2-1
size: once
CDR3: CASSWSSGNNEQFF
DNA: TGTGCCAGTAGTTGGTCTAGCGGGAACAATGAGCAGTTCTTC

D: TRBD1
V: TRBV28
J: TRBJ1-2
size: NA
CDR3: CASSLSDRALGYTF
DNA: TGTGCCAGCAGTCTCTCGGACAGGGCTTTAGGCTACACCTTC

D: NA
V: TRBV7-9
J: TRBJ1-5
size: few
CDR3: CASSRQGDQPQHF
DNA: TGTGCCAGCAGCCGACAAGGCGATCAGCCCCAGCATTTT

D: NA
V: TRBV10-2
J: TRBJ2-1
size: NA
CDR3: CASSEGSRPPYNEQFF
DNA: TGCGCCAGCAGTGAGGGTAGCAGACCCCCCTACAATGAGCAGTTCTTC

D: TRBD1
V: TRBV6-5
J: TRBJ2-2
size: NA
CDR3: CACLNRGTGELFF
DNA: TGTGCTTGCCTTAACAGGGGAACCGGGGAGCTGTTTTTT

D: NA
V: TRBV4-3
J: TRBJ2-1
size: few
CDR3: CASSQVSDEQFF
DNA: TGCGCCAGCAGCCAAGTTTCCGATGAGCAGTTCTTC

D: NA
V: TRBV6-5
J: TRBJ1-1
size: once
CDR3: CASSSLKQANTEAFF
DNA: TGTGCCAGCAGTTCTTTGAAACAGGCTAACACTGAAGCTTTCTTT

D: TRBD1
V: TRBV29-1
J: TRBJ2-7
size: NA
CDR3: CSVGFEGQGNEQYF
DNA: TGCAGCGTTGGGTTTGAGGGACAGGGCAACGAGCAGTACTTC

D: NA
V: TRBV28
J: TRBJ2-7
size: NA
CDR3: CASSLVQGSYEQYF
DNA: TGTGCCAGCAGTTTAGTACAGGGATCCTACGAGCAGTACTTC

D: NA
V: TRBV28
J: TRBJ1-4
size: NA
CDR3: CASRSRVHEKLFF
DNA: TGTGCCAGCAGGTCACGGGTCCATGAAAAACTGTTTTTT

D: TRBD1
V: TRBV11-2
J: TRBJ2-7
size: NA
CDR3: CASSLGEGAPYEQYF
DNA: TGTGCCAGCAGCTTGGGTGAGGGGGCGCCTTACGAGCAGTACTTC

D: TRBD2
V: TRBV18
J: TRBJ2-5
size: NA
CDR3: CASSPTAGGRETQYF
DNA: TGTGCCAGCTCACCAACGGCGGGAGGGAGAGAGACCCAGTACTTC

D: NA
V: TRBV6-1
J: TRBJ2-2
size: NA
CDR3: CASSEWGLLRGELFF
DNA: TGTGCCAGCAGTGAATGGGGACTTCTCAGGGGGGAGCTGTTTTTT

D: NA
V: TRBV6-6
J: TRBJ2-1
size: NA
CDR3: CASSSPRDSSYNEQFF
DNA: TGTGCCAGCAGTTCACCCAGGGATAGCTCCTACAATGAGCAGTTCTTC

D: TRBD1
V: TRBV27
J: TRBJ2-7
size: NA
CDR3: CASSLGTGVNEQYF
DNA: TGTGCCAGCAGCCTCGGGACAGGGGTCAACGAGCAGTACTTC

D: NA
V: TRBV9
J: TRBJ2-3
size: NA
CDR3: CASSVAGTGTDTQYF
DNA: TGTGCCAGCAGCGTAGCGGGAACGGGCACAGATACGCAGTATTTT

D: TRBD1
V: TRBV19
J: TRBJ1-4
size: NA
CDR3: CASSLGQGEKLFF
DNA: TGTGCCAGTAGTTTAGGACAGGGTGAAAAACTGTTTTTT

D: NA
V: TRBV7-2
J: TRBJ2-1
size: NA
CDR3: CASFGAARDEQFF
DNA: TGTGCCAGCTTCGGAGCGGCCCGGGATGAGCAGTTCTTC

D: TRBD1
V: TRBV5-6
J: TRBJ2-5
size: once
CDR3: CASSPGGTGKETQYF
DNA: TGTGCCAGCAGCCCCGGGGGGACAGGGAAAGAGACCCAGTACTTC

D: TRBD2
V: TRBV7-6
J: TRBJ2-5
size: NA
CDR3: CASSSTSGSQGDF
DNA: TGTGCCAGCAGCTCAACCAGCGGGAGTCAAGGGGACTTC

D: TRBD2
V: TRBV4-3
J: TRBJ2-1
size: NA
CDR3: CASSRGPGLAGRDEQFF
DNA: TGCGCCAGCAGCCGAGGTCCGGGACTAGCTGGTCGCGATGAGCAGTTCTTC

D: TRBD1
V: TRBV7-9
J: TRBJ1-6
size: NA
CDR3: CASSLGDGQGSPLHF
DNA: TGTGCCAGCAGCTTGGGGGACGGACAGGGTTCTCCCCTCCACTTT

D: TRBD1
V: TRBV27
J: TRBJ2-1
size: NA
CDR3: CASSVRGSYNEQFF
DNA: TGTGCCAGCAGTGTCAGGGGGTCCTACAATGAGCAGTTCTTC

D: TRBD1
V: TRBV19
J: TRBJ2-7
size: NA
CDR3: CASSPTGTGRYEQYF
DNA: TGTGCCAGTAGTCCGACCGGGACAGGGAGATACGAGCAGTACTTC

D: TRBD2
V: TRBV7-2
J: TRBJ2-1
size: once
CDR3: CASSLLAGAYNEQFF
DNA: TGTGCCAGCAGCTTATTAGCGGGGGCCTACAATGAGCAGTTCTTC

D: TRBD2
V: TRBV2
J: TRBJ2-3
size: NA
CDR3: CASRTGTNTDTQYF
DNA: TGTGCCAGCAGGACTGGGACTAACACAGATACGCAGTATTTT

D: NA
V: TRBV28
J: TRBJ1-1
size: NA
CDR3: CASSLLMRSTEAFF
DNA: TGTGCCAGCAGTTTATTGATGCGGAGCACTGAAGCTTTCTTT

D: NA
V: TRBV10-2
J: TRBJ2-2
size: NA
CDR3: CASSDETNTGELFF
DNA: TGCGCCAGCAGTGATGAAACTAACACCGGGGAGCTGTTTTTT

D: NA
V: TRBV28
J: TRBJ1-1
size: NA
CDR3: CASSPHRALNTEAFF
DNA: TGTGCCAGCAGTCCTCACAGGGCCCTGAACACTGAAGCTTTCTTT